These 13 T cell receptor beta chains originate from one sample sequenced in a study of human CD8 memory T cell subsets. Libraries targeted TCR beta using 5' RACE with UMIs. Each CDR3 protein gets one entry in TCRdb, which reprocessed the 5' RACE reads and gives no DNA. This specimen shows about 17,000 distinct CDR3 sequences; the ten leading clones hold 4.5% to 6%. Sequenced material: CD8+ stem-like memory T cells (TSCM and TCM) sorted from PBMCs. This sample's subset: stem-like memory CD8 T cells (TSTEM), CCR7+ PD-1- TIGIT-. These receptors were collected from a human donor in good health.

The genes are TRBV27 and TRBJ2-7; TCRdb names TRBD1, which stays unverified in the absence of DNA. CDR1 and CDR2 (germline): MNHEY, SMNVEV (reference sequence). CDR3 length equals 14 residues. The CDR3 spells CASSGQGDAYEQYF.

This chain links TRBV11-2 with TRBJ2-7; there is no DNA to check the TCRdb D call of TRBD1. Germline V lookup: CDR1 SGHAT, CDR2 FQNNGV. The CDR3 totals 15 residues. CDR3 amino acids: CASSLMDTSSYEQYF.

The rearrangement links TRBV9 to TRBJ1-2. Per the germline V gene, CDR1 is SGDLS and CDR2 is YYNGEE. The CDR3 loop spans 15 amino acids. CDR3 residues: CASSVTEQANYGYTF.

The V call is TRBV5-1, the J call TRBJ2-3; TCRdb indicates TRBD1, and absent DNA this call remains unverified. This CDR3 is built from 14 residues. Per the germline V gene, CDR1 is SGHRS and CDR2 is YFSETQ. The CDR3: CASSRDKSTDTQYF.

This chain connects TRBV29-1 to TRBJ2-3. The CDR3 covers 15 residues. CDR1 is SQVTM, CDR2 ANQGSEA, per germline. The CDR3 reads CSVEDLLQDVDTQYF.

Judged by frequency, this clonotype is medium-sized. The chain couples TRBV5-5 to TRBJ2-1; TCRdb proposes TRBD1, but this gene call is untestable without DNA. From germline, CDR1 is SGHKS and CDR2 YYEKEE (reference sequence). This CDR3 contains 15 residues. The CDR3 is CASSLAQGIADEQFF.

By frequency, this clonotype registers medium-sized (0.01 to 0.1%). This sequence joins TRBV7-2 and TRBJ2-7; TCRdb gives TRBD1 as the D gene, but with no DNA this cannot be confirmed. This CDR3 is 15 amino acids long. Germline V lookup: CDR1 SGHTA, CDR2 FQGNSA. The CDR3 region is CASSLPPPGTYEQYF.

This rearrangement joins TRBV3-1 to TRBJ2-1. The CDR3 is made up of 15 amino acids. Germline V gene sequence: CDR1 LGHDT, CDR2 YNNKEL (reference sequence). CDR3 sequence: CASSQDRSSYNEQFF.

The chain carries TRBV28 and TRBJ2-5; TCRdb returns TRBD1, unconfirmable since there is no DNA. The length of the CDR3 is 16 residues. Germline lookup yields CDR1 MDHEN and CDR2 SYDVKM. Here the CDR3 reads CASSFYQGANQETQYF.

The chain is built from TRBV28 and TRBJ2-1. Per germline, CDR1 MDHEN and CDR2 SYDVKM. The length of the CDR3 is 12 residues. CDR3 in amino acids: CASSLAYNEQFF. The complete variable domain, with remaining parts taken from reference TRBV28 and TRBJ2-1, reads DVKVTQSSRYLVKRTGEKVFLECVQDMDHENMFWYRQDPGLGLRLIYFSYDVKMKEKGDIPEGYSVSREKKERFSLILESASTNQTSMYLCASSLAYNEQFFGPGTRLTVL.

The chain carries TRBV12-3 or TRBV12-4 and TRBJ2-7; absent DNA, TCRdb's TRBD1 call cannot be checked. The CDR3 is 13 residues long. The CDR3: CASSYTGTYEQYF.

This chain connects TRBV4-1 to TRBJ2-1. Germline loops: CDR1 MGHRA, CDR2 YSYEKL. The CDR3 totals 16 residues. The CDR3 sequence: CASSQDLGDTYNEQFF.

This sequence joins TRBV6-1 and TRBJ2-7. Per the germline V gene, CDR1 is MNHNS and CDR2 is SASEGT. The CDR3 has 14 residues. The CDR3 loop reads CASSEAVLSYEQYF.